The rows below give T cell receptor beta chains drawn from one sample of a study of cytomegalovirus exposure and HLA in healthy donors. Profiled with immunoSEQ multiplex PCR; TCRdb holds only in-frame clones, not every one. Among tens of thousands of clones listed, around 70% were seen once. Sequenced material: PBMCs. The receptors shown here come from a male donor in good health and CMV-seropositive. The CDR3 runs from the conserved cysteine through the conserved F or W. The D gene is left open where the match is weak. The size of a clone is reported for some rows only, either as once, few or many, or as a class for expanded clones.

clone_size: few; v_call: TRBV2; d_call: TRBD1; j_call: TRBJ2-7; cdr3_nt: TGTGCCAGCAGTGAGGGACAGGGGGCCTTCTACGAGCAGTACTTC; cdr3_aa: CASSEGQGAFYEQYF
clone_size: NA; v_call: TRBV19; d_call: TRBD1; j_call: TRBJ1-6; cdr3_nt: TGTGCCAGTAGTATGGGACAGGGAAATACACCCCTCCACTTT; cdr3_aa: CASSMGQGNTPLHF
clone_size: NA; v_call: TRBV6-1; d_call: NA; j_call: TRBJ1-2; cdr3_nt: TGTGCCAGCAGGGGAGGGATTAACTATGGCTACACCTTC; cdr3_aa: CASRGGINYGYTF
clone_size: NA; v_call: TRBV6-6; d_call: NA; j_call: TRBJ1-5; cdr3_nt: TGTGCCAGCAGTCCCAGTGATAGCAATCAGCCCCAGCATTTT; cdr3_aa: CASSPSDSNQPQHF
clone_size: once; v_call: TRBV6-6; d_call: NA; j_call: TRBJ2-7; cdr3_nt: TGTGCCAGCACCGAGGGGGGGGCGCCGCAGTACTTC; cdr3_aa: CASTEGGAPQYF
clone_size: NA; v_call: TRBV5-4; d_call: NA; j_call: TRBJ2-2; cdr3_nt: TGTGCCGTCCCCGGGACATGGAACACCGGGGAGCTGTTTTTT; cdr3_aa: CAVPGTWNTGELFF
clone_size: NA; v_call: TRBV10-3; d_call: NA; j_call: TRBJ1-3; cdr3_nt: TGTGCCATCAGTGTTACTGTCGGAAACACCATATATTTT; cdr3_aa: CAISVTVGNTIYF
clone_size: NA; v_call: TRBV6-1; d_call: NA; j_call: TRBJ1-2; cdr3_nt: TGTGCCAGCACAATGGACCGCGAAGGGGACACCTTC; cdr3_aa: CASTMDREGDTF
clone_size: NA; v_call: TRBV5-5; d_call: NA; j_call: TRBJ2-3; cdr3_nt: TGTGCCAGCTTCCTCGTTGGGCGGGATACAGATACGCAGTATTTT; cdr3_aa: CASFLVGRDTDTQYF
clone_size: NA; v_call: TRBV10-2; d_call: NA; j_call: TRBJ1-3; cdr3_nt: TGCGCCAGCAGTGAGTCTCGGGGAAACACCATATATTTT; cdr3_aa: CASSESRGNTIYF
clone_size: NA; v_call: TRBV7-3; d_call: TRBD2; j_call: TRBJ2-7; cdr3_nt: TGTGCCAGCAGCTTACTGGCGGGAGTTGGCTACGAGCAGTACTTC; cdr3_aa: CASSLLAGVGYEQYF
clone_size: NA; v_call: TRBV5-1; d_call: TRBD1; j_call: TRBJ1-6; cdr3_nt: TGCGCCAGCAGCTCGACCGGGACAGGGGATTCACCCCTCCACTTT; cdr3_aa: CASSSTGTGDSPLHF
clone_size: few; v_call: TRBV5-1; d_call: NA; j_call: TRBJ2-3; cdr3_nt: TGCGCCAGCGGTAAAGGACAGGACTACACAGATACGCAGTATTTT; cdr3_aa: CASGKGQDYTDTQYF
clone_size: NA; v_call: TRBV15; d_call: NA; j_call: TRBJ1-2; cdr3_nt: TGTGCCACCAGCAGACCTGAACAGGGTTTTCATGGCTACACCTTC; cdr3_aa: CATSRPEQGFHGYTF
clone_size: NA; v_call: TRBV5-4; d_call: TRBD1; j_call: TRBJ1-4; cdr3_nt: TGTGCCAGCAGCTTGCGACAGGGATCTAATGAAAAACTGTTTTTT; cdr3_aa: CASSLRQGSNEKLFF
clone_size: NA; v_call: TRBV18; d_call: TRBD2; j_call: TRBJ2-1; cdr3_nt: TGTGCCAGCTCACCTACAGCGGGAGGGCCAGACAATGAGCAGTTCTTC; cdr3_aa: CASSPTAGGPDNEQFF
clone_size: NA; v_call: TRBV5-1; d_call: NA; j_call: TRBJ1-4; cdr3_nt: TGCGCCAGCAGCTTAAGGGGAGGAGAAAAACTGTTTTTT; cdr3_aa: CASSLRGGEKLFF
clone_size: NA; v_call: TRBV10-2; d_call: TRBD2; j_call: TRBJ2-7; cdr3_nt: TGCGCCAGCGGCCTTGCGGGGGGTTACGAGCAGTACTTC; cdr3_aa: CASGLAGGYEQYF
clone_size: NA; v_call: TRBV10-3; d_call: NA; j_call: TRBJ1-3; cdr3_nt: TGTGCCATCAGTGGCAAAAACCAGGGATTTGGAAACACCATATATTTT; cdr3_aa: CAISGKNQGFGNTIYF
clone_size: once; v_call: TRBV9; d_call: TRBD2; j_call: TRBJ2-1; cdr3_nt: TGTGCCAGCAGCTCCCCCGGGACTACTTACAATGAGCAGTTCTTC; cdr3_aa: CASSSPGTTYNEQFF
clone_size: NA; v_call: TRBV7-2; d_call: NA; j_call: TRBJ2-5; cdr3_nt: TGTGCCAGCAGCATTGGACAGTCCCAAGAGACCCAGTACTTC; cdr3_aa: CASSIGQSQETQYF
clone_size: few; v_call: TRBV4-1; d_call: TRBD2; j_call: TRBJ2-5; cdr3_nt: TGCGCCAGCAGCCACCCAGGACTAGCGGGGGAGAAGACCCAGTACTTC; cdr3_aa: CASSHPGLAGEKTQYF
clone_size: NA; v_call: TRBV5-5; d_call: NA; j_call: TRBJ2-5; cdr3_nt: TGTGCCAGCAGCTTCCTCCTGCGAGAGTCAAAAGAGACCCAGTACTTC; cdr3_aa: CASSFLLRESKETQYF
clone_size: once; v_call: TRBV25-1; d_call: TRBD2; j_call: TRBJ2-2; cdr3_nt: TGTGCCAGCAGTGAATCCCTGGGGGGGGGCACCGGGGAGCTGTTTTTT; cdr3_aa: CASSESLGGGTGELFF
clone_size: NA; v_call: TRBV5-4; d_call: TRBD2; j_call: TRBJ2-7; cdr3_nt: TGTGCCAGCAGCTCCCCTAGCGGGGACCCCTACGAGCAGTACTTC; cdr3_aa: CASSSPSGDPYEQYF
clone_size: NA; v_call: TRBV19; d_call: TRBD2; j_call: TRBJ2-7; cdr3_nt: TGTGCCAGTAGTATGTGGGGGCTAGCGGGAGAAGGCGAGCAGTACTTC; cdr3_aa: CASSMWGLAGEGEQYF
clone_size: NA; v_call: TRBV6-5; d_call: TRBD1; j_call: TRBJ1-6; cdr3_nt: TGTGCCAGCAGTCCAAGACAGGGGAATTCACCCCTCCACTTT; cdr3_aa: CASSPRQGNSPLHF
clone_size: NA; v_call: TRBV7-9; d_call: NA; j_call: TRBJ2-7; cdr3_nt: TGTGCCAGCAGCTCCACAGGGAGTTACGAGCAGTACTTC; cdr3_aa: CASSSTGSYEQYF
clone_size: NA; v_call: TRBV10-3; d_call: TRBD1; j_call: TRBJ2-7; cdr3_nt: TGTGCCATCAGTGATGGGACAGTTTACGAGCAGTACTTC; cdr3_aa: CAISDGTVYEQYF
clone_size: few; v_call: TRBV6-5; d_call: TRBD1; j_call: TRBJ1-4; cdr3_nt: TGTGCCAGCAGTTCCGGACAGGGAGGTGAAAAACTGTTTTTT; cdr3_aa: CASSSGQGGEKLFF
clone_size: few; v_call: TRBV9; d_call: NA; j_call: TRBJ1-2; cdr3_nt: TGTGCCAGCAGCGTAGCCCCTCAGTATGGCTACACCTTC; cdr3_aa: CASSVAPQYGYTF
clone_size: few; v_call: TRBV7-6; d_call: NA; j_call: TRBJ1-1; cdr3_nt: TGTGCCAGCAGCTTAGTGGGGCTTGAAGCTTTCTTT; cdr3_aa: CASSLVGLEAFF
clone_size: NA; v_call: TRBV6-1; d_call: NA; j_call: TRBJ1-1; cdr3_nt: TGTGCCAGCAACTACCCCCGGAACACTGAAGCTTTCTTT; cdr3_aa: CASNYPRNTEAFF
clone_size: NA; v_call: TRBV9; d_call: TRBD2; j_call: TRBJ2-1; cdr3_nt: TGTGCCAGCAGCCCGAGGTCGCTAGCGGGATCCAATGAGCAGTTCTTC; cdr3_aa: CASSPRSLAGSNEQFF
clone_size: NA; v_call: TRBV5-1; d_call: NA; j_call: TRBJ2-5; cdr3_nt: TGCGCCAGCAGCTTCAAAGAGACCCAGTACTTC; cdr3_aa: CASSFKETQYF
clone_size: NA; v_call: TRBV7-3; d_call: TRBD1; j_call: TRBJ2-1; cdr3_nt: TGTGCCAGCAGTGACAGGGTGGATGACAATGAGCAGTTCTTC; cdr3_aa: CASSDRVDDNEQFF
clone_size: NA; v_call: TRBV18; d_call: TRBD1; j_call: TRBJ1-6; cdr3_nt: TGTGCCAGCTCAAGGGACAGGGGGCTAACCTATAATTCACCCCTCCACTTT; cdr3_aa: CASSRDRGLTYNSPLHF
clone_size: NA; v_call: TRBV7-2; d_call: TRBD1; j_call: TRBJ2-1; cdr3_nt: TGTGCCAGCAGCTTATGGGACAGAGAGCAGTTCTTC; cdr3_aa: CASSLWDREQFF
clone_size: NA; v_call: TRBV7-2; d_call: NA; j_call: TRBJ1-2; cdr3_nt: TGTGCCAGCAGCTTAGCGGTGCGAGGAAACTATGGCTACACCTTC; cdr3_aa: CASSLAVRGNYGYTF
clone_size: NA; v_call: TRBV5-1; d_call: NA; j_call: TRBJ2-3; cdr3_nt: TGCGCCAGCAGCTTGATGGACTTCACAGATACGCAGTATTTT; cdr3_aa: CASSLMDFTDTQYF
clone_size: NA; v_call: TRBV2; d_call: NA; j_call: TRBJ1-2; cdr3_nt: TGTGCCAGCAGGGGAGGGTTCAACTATGGCTACACCTTC; cdr3_aa: CASRGGFNYGYTF
clone_size: NA; v_call: TRBV29-1; d_call: TRBD1; j_call: TRBJ2-7; cdr3_nt: TGCAGCGCCGCTCCGGGACAGGGGGCTTACGAGCAGTACTTC; cdr3_aa: CSAAPGQGAYEQYF
clone_size: NA; v_call: TRBV20-1; d_call: NA; j_call: TRBJ1-2; cdr3_nt: TGCAGGGCCTCCAATCACTATGGCTACACCTTC; cdr3_aa: CRASNHYGYTF
clone_size: few; v_call: TRBV29-1; d_call: NA; j_call: TRBJ1-1; cdr3_nt: TGCAGCGTTCGAGGATTAACGGGGAATGAAGCTTTCTTT; cdr3_aa: CSVRGLTGNEAFF
clone_size: NA; v_call: TRBV13; d_call: TRBD2; j_call: TRBJ2-7; cdr3_nt: TGTGCCAGCAGCCCAGGGAGACTAGCCTCCGAGCAGTACTTC; cdr3_aa: CASSPGRLASEQYF
clone_size: once; v_call: TRBV7-8; d_call: NA; j_call: TRBJ2-2; cdr3_nt: TGTGCCAGCAGCTCGCGGGTGGTTGCCACCGGGGAGCTGTTTTTT; cdr3_aa: CASSSRVVATGELFF
clone_size: few; v_call: TRBV28; d_call: NA; j_call: TRBJ1-2; cdr3_nt: TGTGCCAGCAGTTTATCCACAGGGCCAAATGGCTACACCTTC; cdr3_aa: CASSLSTGPNGYTF
clone_size: few; v_call: TRBV7-9; d_call: TRBD1; j_call: TRBJ2-7; cdr3_nt: TGTGCCAGCAGTTATGGACAGGGTAACTCCTACGAGCAGTACTTC; cdr3_aa: CASSYGQGNSYEQYF
clone_size: NA; v_call: TRBV6-6; d_call: TRBD1; j_call: TRBJ1-4; cdr3_nt: TGTGCCAGCAGTTACAACCCGGGACAGGGGGCAGAAAAACTGTTTTTT; cdr3_aa: CASSYNPGQGAEKLFF
clone_size: NA; v_call: TRBV29-1; d_call: TRBD1; j_call: TRBJ1-2; cdr3_nt: TGCAGCGCAGGGGACAGCCACACCTTC; cdr3_aa: CSAGDSHTF
clone_size: NA; v_call: TRBV27; d_call: TRBD1; j_call: TRBJ1-4; cdr3_nt: TGTGCCAGCAGCCGGACAGGGGCGGGGGAAAAACTGTTTTTT; cdr3_aa: CASSRTGAGEKLFF